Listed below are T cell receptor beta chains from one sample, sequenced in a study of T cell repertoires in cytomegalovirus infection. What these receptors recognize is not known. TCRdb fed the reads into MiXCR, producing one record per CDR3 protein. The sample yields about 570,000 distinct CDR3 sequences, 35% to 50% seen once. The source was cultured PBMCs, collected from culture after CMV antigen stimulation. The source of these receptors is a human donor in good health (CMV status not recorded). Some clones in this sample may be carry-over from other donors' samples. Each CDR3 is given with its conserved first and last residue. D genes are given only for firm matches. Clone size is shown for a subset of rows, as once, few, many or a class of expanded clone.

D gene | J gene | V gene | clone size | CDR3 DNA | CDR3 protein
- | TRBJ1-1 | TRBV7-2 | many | TGTGCCAGCAGCTCGCCGACAGTGAACACTGAAGCTTTCTTT | CASSSPTVNTEAFF
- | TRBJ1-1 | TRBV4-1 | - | TGCGCCAGCAGCCAACTCGAGGGCCAGAGGGCTTTCTTT | CASSQLEGQRAFF
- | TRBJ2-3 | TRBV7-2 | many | TGTGCCAGCAGCTCCGGGGGTCCGACCCAGACGCAGTATTTT | CASSSGGPTQTQYF
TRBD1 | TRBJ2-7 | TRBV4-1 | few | TGCGCCAGCAGCCAGGTCACAGGGGTTGACGAGCAGTACTTC | CASSQVTGVDEQYF
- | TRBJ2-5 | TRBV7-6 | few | TGTGCCAGCAGCTTAGCGGAGGGATCGGAGACCCAGTACTTC | CASSLAEGSETQYF
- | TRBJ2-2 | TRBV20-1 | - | TGCAGTGCTAGCCTCGTTGGCACCGGGGAGCTGTTTTTT | CSASLVGTGELFF
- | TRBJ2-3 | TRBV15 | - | TGTGCCACCAGCAACGCCGCGGCTACAGATACGCAGTATTTT | CATSNAAATDTQYF
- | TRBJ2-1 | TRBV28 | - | TGTGCCAGCAGTAGGGACCTCTCCTACAATGAGCAGTTCTTC | CASSRDLSYNEQFF
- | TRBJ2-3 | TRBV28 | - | TGTGCCAGCAGACTTCTAGCCTCCACAGATACGCAGTATTTT | CASRLLASTDTQYF
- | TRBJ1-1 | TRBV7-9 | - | TGTGCCGGCAGCCCCAGGACAGAAATGAACACTGAAGCTTTCTTT | CAGSPRTEMNTEAFF
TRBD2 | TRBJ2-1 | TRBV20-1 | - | TGCAGTGCTACCCGGCACGAAAGCGGGACCAATGAGCAGTTCTTC | CSATRHESGTNEQFF
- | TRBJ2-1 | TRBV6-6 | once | TGTGCCAGCAGTTACTCAAGGGACCCTTGGTTCTTC | CASSYSRDPWFF
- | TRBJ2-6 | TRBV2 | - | TGTGCCAGCAGTGTAACGAGGGCTGGGGCCAACGTCCTGACTTTC | CASSVTRAGANVLTF
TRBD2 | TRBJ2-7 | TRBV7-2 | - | TGTGCCAGCAGTTATGAGACTAGCGGGGGCGGTGAGCAGTACTTC | CASSYETSGGGEQYF
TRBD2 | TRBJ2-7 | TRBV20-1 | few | TGCAGTGCAACCAATAGCGGGGCGGGAACTCACTTC | CSATNSGAGTHF
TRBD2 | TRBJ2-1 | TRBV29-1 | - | TGCAGCGTTGAAGATTCGGGACTAGCGGGGGAGCAGTTCTTC | CSVEDSGLAGEQFF
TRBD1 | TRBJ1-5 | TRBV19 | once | TGTGCCAGTAGTATAGAAGGGACAGCAAGCAATCAGCCCCAGCATTTT | CASSIEGTASNQPQHF
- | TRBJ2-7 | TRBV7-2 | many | TGTGCCAGCAGCTTGGACGGTTCCTACGAGCAGTACTTC | CASSLDGSYEQYF
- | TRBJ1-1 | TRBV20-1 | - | TGCAGTGCCGGGGTAGAAGCTTTCTTT | CSAGVEAFF
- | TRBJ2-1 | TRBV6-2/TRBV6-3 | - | TGTGCCAGCAAGGGCTCCTACAATGAGCAGTTCTTC | CASKGSYNEQFF
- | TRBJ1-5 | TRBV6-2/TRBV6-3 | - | TGTGCCAGCAGCAACAGGGCCGCTCAGCCCCAGCATTTT | CASSNRAAQPQHF
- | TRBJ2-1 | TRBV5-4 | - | TGTGCCAGCAGCTTGTTGGTGGGGGCGACACTGTACAATGAGCAGTTCTTC | CASSLLVGATLYNEQFF
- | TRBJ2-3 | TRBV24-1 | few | TGTGCCACCAGTGATTCGCGGGCCTCCACCGCCCCAGATACGCAGTATTTT | CATSDSRASTAPDTQYF
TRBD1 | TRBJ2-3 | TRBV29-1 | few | TGCAGCGCCCATGAGAGGGGGCCGTCAGATACGCAGTATTTT | CSAHERGPSDTQYF
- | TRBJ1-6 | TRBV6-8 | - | TGTGCCAGCAACTCAGTGCCCTATAATTCACCCCTCCACTTT | CASNSVPYNSPLHF
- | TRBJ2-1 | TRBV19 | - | TGTGCCAGTAGATCGGGGAGTACAGGGCTGATGGGTGAGCAGTTCTTC | CASRSGSTGLMGEQFF
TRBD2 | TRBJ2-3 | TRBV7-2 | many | TGTGCCAGCAGCTTAGGAGCGGGGGGCGGCACAGATACGCAGTATTTT | CASSLGAGGGTDTQYF
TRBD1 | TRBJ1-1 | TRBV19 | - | TGTGCCAGTACCCGCAGGGGGGTAAACACTGAAGCTTTCTTT | CASTRRGVNTEAFF
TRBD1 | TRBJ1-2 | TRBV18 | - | TGTGCCAGCTCCGAACAGGGGCTAGTCAACTATGGCTACACCTTC | CASSEQGLVNYGYTF
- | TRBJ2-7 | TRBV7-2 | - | TGTGCCAGCAGCCCATCGGGCGAGGCTAAGTACTTC | CASSPSGEAKYF
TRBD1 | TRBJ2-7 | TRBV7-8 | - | TGTGCCAGCAGCCTTGGGACAGAACCCTACGAGCAGTACTTC | CASSLGTEPYEQYF
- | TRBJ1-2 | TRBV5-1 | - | TGCGCCAGCAGCTTGGAAGGGAGAGATGGCTACACCTTC | CASSLEGRDGYTF
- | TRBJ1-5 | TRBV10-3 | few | TGTGCCACCGTAAGGGATACCAATCAGCCCCAGCATTTT | CATVRDTNQPQHF
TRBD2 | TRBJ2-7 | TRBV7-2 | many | TGTGCCAGCAGCCCAGGACTAGCGGGCTACGAGCAGTACTTC | CASSPGLAGYEQYF
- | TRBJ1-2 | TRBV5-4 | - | TGTGCCAGCTGGGCCCGGGGCACCTATGGCTACACCTTC | CASWARGTYGYTF
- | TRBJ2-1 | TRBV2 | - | TGTGCCAGCATCCGGGGTGGCTATCGGGGATACAATGAGCAGTTCTTC | CASIRGGYRGYNEQFF
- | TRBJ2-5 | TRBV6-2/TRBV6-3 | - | TGTGCCAGCAGTACCCCCCCGCGGGAGACCCAGTACTTC | CASSTPPRETQYF
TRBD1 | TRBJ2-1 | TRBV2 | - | TGTGCCAGCACCAGGGACAGAAACAATGAGCAGTTCTTC | CASTRDRNNEQFF
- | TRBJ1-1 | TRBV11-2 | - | TGTGCCAGCAGTTCAACCCAGGGGACTGAAGCTTTCTTT | CASSSTQGTEAFF
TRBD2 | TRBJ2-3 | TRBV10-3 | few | TGTGCCATCAGTGAGATGAGCGGGAGGGCCGAAGATACGCAGTATTTT | CAISEMSGRAEDTQYF
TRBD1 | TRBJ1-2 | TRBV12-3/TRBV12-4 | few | TGTGCCAGCAGAGATGACAGGGCCAGAAGTGAGGGGGGCTACACCTTC | CASRDDRARSEGGYTF
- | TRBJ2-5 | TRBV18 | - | TGTGCCAGCGGTGGTGCCACGGAAGAGACCCAGTACTTC | CASGGATEETQYF